This passage covers 29 T cell receptor beta chains from one sample sequenced in a study of T cell responses to AZD1222 COVID-19 vaccine. The protocol was immunoSEQ multiplex PCR, while the TCRdb copy is restricted to in-frame clones and leaves out a portion. The table lists approximately 68,000 clones, more than 75% of them singletons. This specimen was peripheral blood, taken 28 days after the second dose of the MenACWY control vaccine. The source of these receptors is an adult who received the MenACWY meningococcal vaccine as a control.

The rearrangement uses TRBV29-1 and TRBJ2-5; 7 bases are shared with TRBD2. The CDR3 loop spans 13 amino acids. J lost 9 bases, V lost 6 bases, and 13 bases had no gene match. Germline V gene data show CDR1 as SQVTM and CDR2 as ANQGSEA. The CDR3 DNA reads as TGCAGCGTGGGGGGGACGGATTATTGGCCCCAGTACTTC. It translates to CSVGGTDYWPQYF.

The chain joins TRBV12-3 or TRBV12-4 to TRBJ2-3; no firm D call. The CDR3 runs 12 residues. The V end lost 5 bases, the J end lost 0 bases, and 3 bases lay between the germline ends. The CDR3 nucleotides read TGTGCCAGCAGTGGGAGCACAGATACGCAGTATTTT. Its translation: CASSGSTDTQYF.

This chain uses TRBV28 with TRBJ2-7; TRBD1 agrees at 8 bases. Germline assignment: CDR1 MDHEN and CDR2 SYDVKM. Trimming cost V 8 bases and J 5 bases; bases outside gene matches: 11. The CDR3 is made up of 14 amino acids. The CDR3 region is CASRQGQVVNEQYF. The CDR3 nucleotides read TGTGCCAGCCGCCAGGGACAGGTAGTCAACGAGCAGTACTTC.

By share, this clone ranks as medium-sized. In DNA form, the CDR3 reads TGCGCCAGCAGCCAGGGTGGCCATCAGCCCCAGCATTTT. Residues: CASSQGGHQPQHF. The J gene is TRBJ1-5, the V gene TRBV5-1, with D possibly being TRBD1 (5 bases). This CDR3 is built from 13 residues. The germline V gene has CDR1 SGHRS and CDR2 YFSETQ. Trimming shortened V by 4 bases and J by 5 bases, and 10 bases separated the two germline ends.

The rearrangement links TRBV19 to TRBJ2-4; tentatively, D is TRBD2 (6 bases). The CDR3 is 17 amino acids. Germline lookup yields CDR1 LNHDA and CDR2 SQIVND (reference sequence). V was clipped by 5 bases and J by 0 bases, with 17 bases between them. CDR3 loop: CASSLGAGTLAKNIQYF. CDR3 in DNA: TGTGCCAGTAGTCTTGGTGCGGGGACCTTAGCCAAAAACATTCAGTACTTC.

The gene calls are TRBV19 and TRBJ1-2; no reliable D call. Germline loops: CDR1 LNHDA, CDR2 SQIVND (reference sequence). Trimming removed 10 bases at V and 4 bases at J, with 10 bases between. The CDR3 sequence is 11 residues long. CDR3 coding DNA: TGTGCCATTATGGGAATCTATGGCTACACCTTC. It specifies CAIMGIYGYTF.

This chain uses TRBV14 with TRBJ1-1; D is undetermined. Trimming removed 4 bases at V and 1 base at J, with 7 bases between. The CDR3 extends over 13 amino acids. Germline V gene data show CDR1 as SGHDN and CDR2 as FVKESK. The CDR3 spells CASSLSRNTEAFF. For the CDR3, the DNA is TGTGCCAGCAGCCTTAGCAGGAACACTGAAGCTTTCTTT.

V gene TRBV5-7 combines with J gene TRBJ1-1, with TRBD1 identical over 7 bases. TRBV5-7 is labeled an ORF, and its function is uncertain. CDR3 size: 14 residues. V shed 2 bases and J 8 bases; nucleotides not matched to a gene: 9. CDR3 sequence: CASSFTKKGAEAFF. The CDR3 coding sequence is TGTGCCAGCAGCTTTACAAAGAAGGGGGCGGAAGCTTTCTTT.

The V and J genes are TRBV9 and TRBJ1-5; no clear D gene. The CDR3 is made up of 15 amino acids. CDR1 and CDR2 from the germline V gene are SGDLS and YYNGEE. The V end lost 0 bases, the J end lost 3 bases, and 10 bases lay between the germline ends. DNA of the CDR3: TGTGCCAGCAGCGTAGGAGCAGAGTACAATCAGCCCCAGCATTTT. Translating it yields CASSVGAEYNQPQHF.

This chain joins TRBV5-4 and TRBJ1-1, with a possible D match to TRBD1 (6 bases). Per germline, CDR1 SGHNT and CDR2 YYREEE (reference sequence). The V end lost 9 bases, the J end lost 5 bases, and 20 bases lay between the germline ends. This CDR3 is built from 14 residues. The CDR3 sequence is CATFSQGHGTEAFF. In nucleotides, the CDR3 is TGTGCCACCTTCTCTCAGGGACACGGGACTGAAGCTTTCTTT.

V is TRBV7-2 and J is TRBJ1-2; D unresolved. Germline V CDR1 and CDR2: SGHTA, FQGNSA. Trimming removed 4 bases at V and 7 bases at J, with 16 bases between. The CDR3 has 14 residues. The CDR3 region has the DNA TGTGCCAGCAGCTCCCACATCCCGACGAGTGGCTACACCTTC. Protein: CASSSHIPTSGYTF.

The chain carries TRBV5-1 and TRBJ1-4; weak D call: TRBD1 (5 bases). Looked up from germline, CDR1 is SGHRS and CDR2 is YFSETQ. Trimming left V 0 bases short and J 5 bases short, with 14 bases between. CDR3 length: 16 amino acids. CDR3 sequence reads: CASSLGAGTLNEKLFF. The CDR3 DNA sequence: TGCGCCAGCAGCTTGGGGGCGGGGACCTTGAATGAAAAACTGTTTTTT. Based on the CDR3 plus reference TRBV5-1 and TRBJ1-4, the full variable domain is KAGVTQTPRYLIKTRGQQVTLSCSPISGHRSVSWYQQTPGQGLQFLFEYFSETQRNKGNFPGRFSGRQFSNSRSEMNVSTLELGDSALYLCASSLGAGTLNEKLFFGSGTQLSVL.

This chain connects TRBV19 to TRBJ1-1; D gene unclear. CDR1 and CDR2 from the germline V gene are LNHDA and SQIVND (reference sequence). This CDR3 comprises 15 residues. V was trimmed by 7 bases and J by 2 bases, leaving 17 bases between them. In DNA form, the CDR3 reads TGTGCCAGTACCCGAAGTGAGAGGGTCAACACTGAAGCTTTCTTT. Amino acid sequence: CASTRSERVNTEAFF. The whole variable domain, remainder taken from reference TRBV19 and TRBJ1-1, is DGGITQSPKYLFRKEGQNVTLSCEQNLNHDAMYWYRQDPGQGLRLIYYSQIVNDFQKGDIAEGYSVSREKKESFPLTVTSAQKNPTAFYLCASTRSERVNTEAFFGQGTRLTVV.

V usage is TRBV7-9 and J usage is TRBJ2-3, with 11 bases matching TRBD1. In germline, CDR1 is SEHNR, CDR2 FQNEAQ (reference sequence). With V trimmed by 5 bases and J by 2 bases, 9 bases remained unmatched. This CDR3 has 17 residues. The CDR3 nucleotides read TGTGCCAGCAGCGTAGGGACAGGGGGGATATTCACAGATACGCAGTATTTT. Its translation is CASSVGTGGIFTDTQYF. Supplemented by reference TRBV7-9 and TRBJ2-3, the full variable domain reads DTGVSQNPRHKITKRGQNVTFRCDPISEHNRLYWYRQTLGQGPEFLTYFQNEAQLEKSRLLSDRFSAERPKGSFSTLEIQRTEQGDSAMYLCASSVGTGGIFTDTQYFGPGTRLTVL.

This clone occurred once. This sequence joins TRBV11-3 and TRBJ1-6; D not resolved. Germline V gene sequence: CDR1 SGHNT, CDR2 YENEEA. CDR3 length: 14 residues. V was clipped by 5 bases and J by 8 bases, with 13 bases between them. The CDR3 DNA follows: TGTGCCAGCAGCCCGGGCGGGGTGGATTCACCCCTCCACTTT. Translated, it gives CASSPGGVDSPLHF.

This sequence joins TRBV5-1 and TRBJ1-2; D ambiguous. V was clipped by 2 bases and J by 4 bases, with 9 bases between them. CDR3 size: 13 residues. Looked up from germline, CDR1 is SGHRS and CDR2 is YFSETQ. The chain's CDR3 is CASSFGQAYGYTF. The CDR3 DNA is TGCGCCAGCAGCTTTGGGCAGGCCTATGGCTACACCTTC.

The V call is TRBV29-1, the J call TRBJ1-5; D is ambiguous. The CDR3 spans 13 residues. V lost 4 bases and J lost 2, with 9 bases in between. CDR1 is SQVTM, CDR2 ANQGSEA, per germline. Here the CDR3 reads CSVVGSRNQPQHF. DNA of the CDR3: TGCAGCGTTGTAGGCAGCCGCAATCAGCCCCAGCATTTT.

V gene TRBV7-2 combines with J gene TRBJ1-2, with D perhaps matching TRBD1 (6 bases). The germline V gene has CDR1 SGHTA and CDR2 FQGNSA. Trimming pared 1 base from V and 9 bases from J, leaving 18 bases between. The CDR3 has 15 residues. CDR3 DNA sequence: TGTGCCAGCAGCTTAGAAAAGCAGAGGGGGTCGAGCTACACCTTC. It codes for CASSLEKQRGSSYTF. Full variable domain (outside the CDR3, taken from reference TRBV7-2 and TRBJ1-2): GAGVSQSPSNKVTEKGKDVELRCDPISGHTALYWYRQSLGQGLEFLIYFQGNSAPDKSGLPSDRFSAERTGGSVSTLTIQRTQQEDSAVYLCASSLEKQRGSSYTFGSGTRLTVV.

The V gene is TRBV2, the J gene TRBJ1-6; D is ambiguous. V was cut by 5 bases and J by 8 bases, with 13 bases left in between. The CDR3 runs to 14 residues. CDR1 SNHLY and CDR2 FYNNEI come from the germline V gene. CDR3 nucleotide sequence: TGTGCCAGCAGTTACAATCCCGGGTATTCACCCCTCCACTTT. Its translation: CASSYNPGYSPLHF.

V is TRBV28 and J is TRBJ1-1, with TRBD1 matching over 7 bases. The CDR3 runs to 14 residues. From germline, CDR1 is MDHEN and CDR2 SYDVKM. With 6 bases clipped from V and 4 bases from J, the junction kept 8 bases outside the gene matches. CDR3 sequence (DNA): TGTGCCAGCAGGTCAGGGGGTGGGGGCACTGAAGCTTTCTTT. Protein: CASRSGGGGTEAFF.

The rearrangement links TRBV24-1 to TRBJ1-2; tentative D call: TRBD1 (6 bases). The CDR3 has 14 amino acids. The V and J ends lost 2 bases and 4 bases respectively, with 10 bases between them. CDR1 is KGHDR, CDR2 SFDVKD, per germline. CDR3 amino acids: CATSDYRTAYGYTF. CDR3 sequence (DNA): TGTGCCACCAGTGATTATCGGACAGCCTATGGCTACACCTTC.

This clone qualifies as medium-sized (0.01 to 0.1%). This chain links TRBV2 with TRBJ2-7; possibly TRBD1 for D (5 bases). The germline V gene encodes CDR1 SNHLY and CDR2 FYNNEI. This CDR3 contains 17 residues. V was pared by 11 bases and J by 6 bases, with 32 bases between. The CDR3 protein is CAARSPKQEPYLTEQYF. In nucleotides, the CDR3 is TGTGCCGCGCGGTCCCCCAAACAGGAGCCGTACCTTACCGAGCAGTACTTC.

The V gene is TRBV19, the J gene TRBJ1-1; D is unclear. CDR1 and CDR2 (germline): LNHDA, SQIVND (reference sequence). CDR3 length: 13 amino acids. Trimming stripped 5 bases from V and 0 bases from J, with 7 bases between. For the CDR3, the DNA is TGTGCCAGTAGTTCGACTGTGAACACTGAAGCTTTCTTT. It encodes CASSSTVNTEAFF. Complete variable domain (other parts from reference TRBV19 and TRBJ1-1): DGGITQSPKYLFRKEGQNVTLSCEQNLNHDAMYWYRQDPGQGLRLIYYSQIVNDFQKGDIAEGYSVSREKKESFPLTVTSAQKNPTAFYLCASSSTVNTEAFFGQGTRLTVV.

The chain uses TRBV5-1 and TRBJ2-5; 7 bases agree with TRBD1. V dropped 1 base and J dropped 1; count of bases not matched to a gene: 1. The CDR3 loop spans 14 amino acids. Germline V CDR1 and CDR2: SGHRS, YFSETQ. The CDR3 sequence: CASSLWTGQETQYF. The CDR3 nucleotides read TGCGCCAGCAGCTTGTGGACAGGCCAAGAGACCCAGTACTTC.

V gene TRBV2 combines with J gene TRBJ2-5; D unclear. CDR1 SNHLY and CDR2 FYNNEI come from the germline V gene. V lost 2 bases to trimming and J lost 5 bases, with 12 bases between them. CDR3 length: 14 amino acids. CDR3 in amino acids: CASSERRLSETQYF. CDR3 DNA: TGTGCCAGCAGTGAAAGAAGACTGTCGGAGACCCAGTACTTC.

The gene calls are TRBV19 and TRBJ1-5; possible D gene TRBD1, 5 bases. Per germline, CDR1 LNHDA and CDR2 SQIVND (reference sequence). The V end lost 3 bases, the J end lost 0 bases, and 21 bases lay between the germline ends. This CDR3 comprises 19 residues. CDR3 bases: TGTGCCAGTAGTATTCGGAGGCAGGGATATTTTGATAGCAATCAGCCCCAGCATTTT. Translating it yields CASSIRRQGYFDSNQPQHF.

This clone was observed a handful of times. The CDR3 loop reads CASSEEGVWDGYTF. As DNA, the CDR3 is TGTGCCAGCAGTGAAGAGGGGGTTTGGGATGGCTACACCTTC. The chain joins TRBV6-1 to TRBJ1-2, with D perhaps matching TRBD1 (6 bases). The CDR3 consists of 14 residues. Trimming took 1 base from V and 6 from J, leaving 12 bases between them. Germline V gene lookup returns CDR1 MNHNS and CDR2 SASEGT.

CDR3 amino acids: CASRSLGEDGYTF. The CDR3 coding sequence is TGTGCCAGCAGAAGTCTTGGGGAGGATGGCTACACCTTC. The chain links TRBV7-2 to TRBJ1-2; no firm D call. This CDR3 is built from 13 residues. V was clipped by 6 bases and J by 6 bases, with 14 bases between them. Germline V gives CDR1 SGHTA, CDR2 FQGNSA.

The CDR3 DNA follows: TGTGCCAGCAGCTTATCGGGCGGGAACTACGAGCAGTACTTC. It translates to CASSLSGGNYEQYF. V usage is TRBV7-2 and J usage is TRBJ2-7; D perhaps matches TRBD2 (6 bases). The ends were cut back, 2 bases at V and 3 bases at J, with 11 bases in the middle. CDR1 SGHTA and CDR2 FQGNSA come from the germline V gene. The CDR3 has 14 residues.